This T cell receptor beta chain derives from a study of cytomegalovirus exposure and HLA in healthy donors. While the first cohort had 600 to 800 subjects, the donors belonged to the separate validation cohort of fewer than 150 subjects. Study-level points and caveats: The finding came from a later analysis; first-cohort TCR clusters tended to co-occur in the 110 or so validation repertoires. Some public TCRs appeared in many individuals, while most sequences were rare. The study flagged roughly 160 TCR beta chains as cytomegalovirus-associated.

The data were produced by immunoSEQ multiplex PCR, yet TCRdb's version contains in-frame clones alone and is incomplete. The profile shows 90,000 to 130,000 clones, approximately 90% of them singletons. Regarding this clone: The antigen is not known.

Sequencing was performed on PBMCs. The receptor was derived from a young woman in good health and CMV-seronegative.

CDR3 coding DNA: TGTGCCAGCAGGCGGGACGGGACGGAGACCCAGTACTTC. Translation gives CASRRDGTETQYF. This chain connects TRBV5-4 to TRBJ2-5; a possible D gene is TRBD2 (6 bases). V gave up 5 bases and J gave up 5 bases, with 13 bases separating them. The CDR3 has 13 residues. In germline, CDR1 is SGHNT, CDR2 YYREEE (reference sequence).